This T cell receptor (beta chain) was recorded in a study of graft-versus-host responses after intestinal transplantation. CDR3 size: 14 residues. Per germline, CDR1 GTSNPN and CDR2 SVGIG (reference sequence). Trimming at V came to 0 bases and at J to 4 bases, leaving 3 bases not matched to a gene. The table came from immunoSEQ multiplex PCR; TCRdb's copy has only in-frame clones and leaves some out. The top ten clones hold around 0.12% of a sample with over 100,000 clones, approximately 95% of them seen once. For this clone: Its target is not known.

Study conclusions and caveats: Individuals carrying graft-donor T cell macrochimerism showed high graft-versus-host to host-versus-graft clonal ratios in allografts. Researchers found GvH clones in recipient marrow, and some showed up first in ileum or blood.

This chain connects TRBV30 to TRBJ1-3; TRBD1 agrees at 7 bases. This clonotype originated in a human donor who received an intestinal transplant. The sample here was unstimulated CD4+ T cells sorted from spleen or lymph node cells, taken before intestinal transplant. CDR3 protein: CAWSVGTAGNTIYF. In DNA, the CDR3 is TGTGCCTGGAGTGTGGGGACAGCGGGAAACACCATATATTTT.